Listed here are 9 T cell receptor beta chains from one sample, sequenced in a study of OX40 agonist ivuxolimab in advanced cancers. The method behind the library was the immunoSEQ multiplex PCR assay. Drawn from immuneACCESS, this table holds only the in-frame rearrangements with V and J called that TCRdb kept. Clones are partly lost; checked studies trace under half to an unresolved V gene and leave the rest unexplained. Recorded for this sample are roughly 92,000 clones; 84% of them occurred a single time. 5.5% of the sample comes from the top ten. The specimen was CD4+ or CD8+ T cells sorted from blood, collected in a trial of the OX40 agonist ivuxolimab. The receptors originated from an adult with an advanced solid tumor such as melanoma, head and neck, liver or kidney cancer.

This clone was counted between two and nine times. The rearrangement uses TRBV11-2 and TRBJ1-1; tentative D call: TRBD1 (6 bases). V lost 1 base to trimming and J lost 0 bases, with 15 bases between them. This CDR3 is 17 amino acids long. Germline CDR1 reads SGHAT; CDR2 reads FQNNGV. CDR3 residues: CASSLGLRGAVNTEAFF. In nucleotides, the CDR3 is TGTGCCAGCAGCTTAGGCCTCCGGGGGGCGGTGAACACTGAAGCTTTCTTT.

V usage is TRBV9 and J usage is TRBJ2-1, with D perhaps given as TRBD1 or TRBD2 (6 bases each). The V gene's germline CDR1 is SGDLS and CDR2 YYNGEE. The V gene lost 0 bases and the J gene lost 4 bases, with 11 bases spanning the gap. The length of the CDR3 is 15 residues. CDR3 region: CASSVERGLYNEQFF. CDR3 DNA: TGTGCCAGCAGCGTAGAACGGGGGCTTTACAATGAGCAGTTCTTC.

The chain combines TRBV5-8 with TRBJ2-1; 13 nucleotides match TRBD2. CDR3 length: 17 amino acids. Trimming removed 7 bases from V and 1 base from J; junction bases left unmatched: 8. Per the germline V gene, CDR1 is SGHTS and CDR2 is YDEGEE. The CDR3, as DNA: TGTGCCAGCTTAGAACTAGCGGGAGGGCCGTCCTACAATGAGCAGTTCTTC. Encoded protein: CASLELAGGPSYNEQFF.

This chain uses TRBV19 with TRBJ2-2, with D possibly TRBD1 on 5 matching bases. Trimming pared 5 bases from V and 8 bases from J, leaving 18 bases between. The germline V gene encodes CDR1 LNHDA and CDR2 SQIVND (reference sequence). The CDR3 is 15 residues long. The CDR3 sequence: CASSVLVASGGELFF. The CDR3 nucleotides are TGTGCCAGTAGTGTCCTCGTCGCGTCAGGGGGGGAGCTGTTTTTT. The entire variable domain, with the rest obtained from reference TRBV19 and TRBJ2-2, is as follows: DGGITQSPKYLFRKEGQNVTLSCEQNLNHDAMYWYRQDPGQGLRLIYYSQIVNDFQKGDIAEGYSVSREKKESFPLTVTSAQKNPTAFYLCASSVLVASGGELFFGEGSRLTVL.

The chain has TRBV19 and TRBJ1-1; perhaps TRBD1 as D (5 bases). Germline CDR1 and CDR2: LNHDA and SQIVND (reference sequence). The CDR3 covers 13 residues. V lost 11 bases and J 5 bases, leaving 18 bases between the germline ends. As DNA, the CDR3 is TGTGCCTGTTCCGTGTCAGGGCGAACTGAAGCTTTCTTT. This codes for CACSVSGRTEAFF.

This clone has a handful of counts. This chain connects TRBV25-1 to TRBJ1-1; D uncertain. The CDR3 runs 12 residues. Trimming stripped 1 base from V and 6 bases from J, with 6 bases between. CDR1 MGHDK and CDR2 SYGVNS come from the germline V gene. CDR3 in amino acids: CASSESGAEAFF. The DNA for the CDR3 is TGTGCCAGCAGTGAATCGGGCGCTGAAGCTTTCTTT.

V and J are TRBV5-8 and TRBJ2-5; perhaps TRBD1 as D (6 bases). Between the trimmed V and J ends, which lost 4 bases and 1 base, there was a span of 11 bases. The CDR3 runs to 14 residues. The germline gives CDR1 SGHTS, CDR2 YDEGEE. This CDR3 reads CASSRSDSQETQYF. The DNA for the CDR3 is TGTGCCAGCAGCCGATCGGACAGCCAAGAGACCCAGTACTTC.

V gene TRBV5-4 combines with J gene TRBJ2-3; TRBD1 matches 8 bases. CDR3 length equals 13 residues. V lost 5 bases and J lost 6; bases outside the gene matches: 5. Germline CDR1 reads SGHNT; CDR2 reads YYREEE (reference sequence). CDR3 region: CASRGQAGDTQYF. Here the CDR3 DNA reads TGTGCCAGCAGGGGACAGGCGGGGGATACGCAGTATTTT.

The chain carries TRBV5-1 and TRBJ2-3; 11 bases are a match to TRBD2. The CDR3 has 17 amino acids. Germline trimming cut 2 bases from V and 6 bases from J; bases unmatched to any gene: 11. The germline V gene encodes CDR1 SGHRS and CDR2 YFSETQ. DNA for the CDR3: TGCGCCAGCAGCTTAGACCTTAGCGGGAGGGCGCAGGATACGCAGTATTTT. Its translation: CASSLDLSGRAQDTQYF.